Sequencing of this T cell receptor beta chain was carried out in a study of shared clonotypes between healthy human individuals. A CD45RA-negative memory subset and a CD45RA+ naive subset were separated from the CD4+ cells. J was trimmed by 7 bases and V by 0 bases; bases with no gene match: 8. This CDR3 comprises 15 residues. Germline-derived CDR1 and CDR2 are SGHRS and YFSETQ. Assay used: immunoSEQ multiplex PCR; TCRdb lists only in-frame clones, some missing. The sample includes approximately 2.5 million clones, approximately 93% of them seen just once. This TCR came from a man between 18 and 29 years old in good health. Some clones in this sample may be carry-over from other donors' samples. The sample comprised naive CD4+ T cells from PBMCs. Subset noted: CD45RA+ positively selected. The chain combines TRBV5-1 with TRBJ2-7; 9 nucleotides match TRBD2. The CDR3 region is CASSLAAGGPKEQYF. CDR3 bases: TGCGCCAGCAGCTTGGCGGCGGGAGGGCCGAAAGAGCAGTACTTC.